This TCR beta chain was recovered during a study of identical twins. General study findings and limits: Out-of-frame alpha sequences that twins shared showed excess low generation probability. While abundant cord blood beta clonotypes carried fewer insertions, memory repertoires showed no such pattern. Zero-insertion analyses were open to partial confounding by invariant MAIT and iNKT cells.

TCRdb recomputed calls from the 5' RACE reads with MiXCR, one row per CDR3 protein. The sample gives roughly 690,000 distinct CDR3 sequences, 21% of which show up once; roughly 4% is in the top ten. V lost 9 bases, J lost 1 base, and 6 bases lay in between. The CDR3 sequence is 11 residues long. Germline assignment: CDR1 MNHEY and CDR2 SMNVEV (reference sequence). Of note for this clonotype: Its target is unknown.

These data were also filed under a second study, of T cells expressing NK-cell markers. According to that study: It was from sorted CD3+CD56+NKG2C+, CD3+CD56+NKG2C- and CD3+CD56-NKG2C+ T cells that TCR beta repertoires came.

This sequence was found in a woman aged 18-35 years in good health. Sequenced sample: PBMCs. The chain is built from TRBV27 and TRBJ1-1; no firm D call. The CDR3 coding sequence is TGTGCCAGTATCGAGAACACTGAAGCTTTCTTT. Translation: CASIENTEAFF.